This TCR beta chain was sequenced during a study of T cells in Graves' hyperthyroidism and ophthalmopathy. Overall study context: Peripheral blood was drawn at first diagnosis, prior to all treatment. General study findings and limits: It was a median around 6 months before onset that the model predicted ophthalmopathy.

The table lists this clonotype with a few counts. Its antigen is currently unknown. Together with thyroid ultrasound, orbital computed tomography, serum thyroxine and TRAb, clinical symptoms were used for diagnoses. The CDR3 has 15 residues. V dropped 4 bases and J dropped 3 bases, with 17 bases sitting between them. CDR1 is SGDLS, CDR2 YYNGEE, per germline. It was RNA transcripts that yielded the amplified TCR beta CDR3 regions. With the HTBI primer set, the TCR CDR3 went through a first round of RT-PCR. TCRdb re-called the multiplex PCR reads through MiXCR, storing one row per CDR3 protein. The profile shows hundreds of thousands of distinct CDR3 sequences, about 14% of them singletons.

Sequences were obtained from blood. The rearrangement joins TRBV9 to TRBJ2-7; D is possibly TRBD1 (5 bases). The origin of this receptor is a woman in her late teens or twenties with Graves' hyperthyroidism. CDR3 bases: TGTGCCAGCAGCTCCGGATCTGGGGCCTACTACGAGCAGTACTTC. Translated: CASSSGSGAYYEQYF.